The 20 T cell receptor beta chains reported below all come from one sample, sequenced in a study of blood T cell repertoires in COVID-19 (dated by TCRdb to about 2020). Libraries were prepared through the immunoSEQ multiplex PCR assay. TCRdb took this table from immuneACCESS and kept in-frame rearrangements with V and J called. Such tables lack part of the clones; where checked against another copy, unresolved V genes explain under half of the gap, and the rest is unexplained. Across this sample there are around 270,000 clones, with 88% seen only once. Together, the top ten hold about 4% of the sample. The specimen sequenced was peripheral blood. These receptors originate from a man in his 60s who had recovered from COVID-19.

In this sample, this clone turned up once. The V call is TRBV5-1, the J call TRBJ1-1; D ambiguous. The CDR3 consists of 13 residues. Trimming left V 4 bases short and J 1 base short, with 8 bases between. The germline V gene encodes CDR1 SGHRS and CDR2 YFSETQ. For the CDR3, the DNA is TGCGCCAGCAGCAGAACACAGAACACTGAAGCTTTCTTT. Its protein product is CASSRTQNTEAFF. The whole variable domain, remainder taken from reference TRBV5-1 and TRBJ1-1, is KAGVTQTPRYLIKTRGQQVTLSCSPISGHRSVSWYQQTPGQGLQFLFEYFSETQRNKGNFPGRFSGRQFSNSRSEMNVSTLELGDSALYLCASSRTQNTEAFFGQGTRLTVV.

The chain has TRBV11-1 and TRBJ1-3; D gene unclear. This CDR3 has 13 amino acids. V lost 8 bases to trimming and J lost 0 bases, with 8 bases between them. Germline V gene lookup returns CDR1 SGHAT and CDR2 FQDESV (reference sequence). CDR3 residues: CASSRSSGNTIYF. The CDR3, as DNA: TGTGCCAGCTCAAGGAGCTCTGGAAACACCATATATTTT. The whole variable domain, remainder taken from reference TRBV11-1 and TRBJ1-3, is EAEVAQSPRYKITEKSQAVAFWCDPISGHATLYWYRQILGQGPELLVQFQDESVVDDSQLPKDRFSAERLKGVDSTLKIQPAELGDSAMYLCASSRSSGNTIYFGEGSWLTVV.

This rearrangement joins TRBV6-1 to TRBJ1-5; no definite D call. CDR1 is MNHNS and CDR2 is SASEGT in the germline V gene. CDR3 length: 14 amino acids. V was clipped by 1 base and J by 6 bases, with 10 bases between them. CDR3 sequence: CASSEGASRQPQHF. CDR3 DNA: TGTGCCAGCAGTGAAGGGGCATCCCGTCAGCCCCAGCATTTT.

The chain recombines TRBV19 with TRBJ2-7; 7 nucleotides agree with TRBD2. With 6 bases clipped from V and 2 bases from J, the junction kept 13 bases outside the gene matches. CDR3 size: 16 residues. Germline loops: CDR1 LNHDA, CDR2 SQIVND (reference sequence). CDR3 bases: TGTGCCAGTAGAACAAGACCAACGGGGGGTACCTACGAGCAGTACTTC. Its translation is CASRTRPTGGTYEQYF.

This chain uses TRBV7-9 with TRBJ1-2, with 9 bases matching TRBD1. The CDR3 is made up of 17 amino acids. Germline V gives CDR1 SEHNR, CDR2 FQNEAQ (reference sequence). V lost 3 bases and J lost 5; bases outside the gene matches: 13. The CDR3 coding sequence is TGTGCCAGCAGCTTCCCCGCTTACAGGGGGCGCGAATATGGCTACACCTTC. Amino acids: CASSFPAYRGREYGYTF.

This clone has only a few counts. The V gene is TRBV2, the J gene TRBJ1-5; tentatively, D is TRBD1 (6 bases). Per the germline V gene, CDR1 is SNHLY and CDR2 is FYNNEI. V lost 5 bases and J 1 base, leaving 9 bases between the germline ends. CDR3 length: 14 amino acids. The CDR3 DNA reads TGTGCCAGCAGTAACAGGGTCAGCAATCAGCCCCAGCATTTT. The encoded protein is CASSNRVSNQPQHF.

The gene calls are TRBV24-1 and TRBJ1-4; D unresolved. The length of the CDR3 is 11 residues. The V end lost 7 bases, the J end lost 7 bases, and 6 bases lay between the germline ends. Per germline, CDR1 KGHDR and CDR2 SFDVKD. CDR3 DNA: TGTGCCACCAGCTCAGGTGAAAAACTGTTTTTT. Translated: CATSSGEKLFF.

The chain links TRBV6-5 to TRBJ2-2, with D possibly matching TRBD1 (5 bases). Germline assignment: CDR1 MNHEY and CDR2 SVGAGI. The CDR3 length is 14 residues. Trimming removed 8 bases at V and 4 bases at J, with 14 bases between. CDR3 coding DNA: TGTGCCAGCCGACCGACAGCTTCCACCGGGGAGCTGTTTTTT. It yields the protein CASRPTASTGELFF.

The genes are TRBV18 and TRBJ2-7; tentatively, D is TRBD2 (5 bases). The V and J ends lost 3 bases and 6 bases respectively, with 18 bases between them. CDR1 and CDR2 from the germline V gene are KGHSH and LQKENI. The CDR3 runs 15 residues. Here the CDR3 reads CASSPLQAVPSEQYF. For the CDR3, the DNA is TGTGCCAGCTCACCTTTACAAGCGGTCCCCAGCGAGCAGTACTTC.

The chain combines TRBV9 with TRBJ2-5; the D gene is possibly TRBD1 (7 bases). The germline V and J ends were trimmed by 0 bases and 4 bases, with 13 bases remaining between them. Per germline, CDR1 SGDLS and CDR2 YYNGEE. The CDR3 runs to 15 residues. The CDR3 coding sequence is TGTGCCAGCAGCGTAGAGTCAGGGGGGCGAGAGACCCAGTACTTC. Translating it yields CASSVESGGRETQYF.

The V gene is TRBV19, the J gene TRBJ1-5, with D possibly TRBD1 on 6 matching bases. V was clipped by 0 bases and J by 0 bases, with 12 bases between them. Germline V gene lookup returns CDR1 LNHDA and CDR2 SQIVND (reference sequence). This CDR3 region has 17 residues. The CDR3 region has the DNA TGTGCCAGTAGTATAGACTCCGGGACAAGTAGCAATCAGCCCCAGCATTTT. It codes for CASSIDSGTSSNQPQHF.

The chain uses TRBV20-1 and TRBJ1-5, with 8 bases fitting TRBD1. Trimming cost V 3 bases and J 2 bases; bases outside gene matches: 12. This CDR3 has 17 residues. Germline-derived CDR1 and CDR2 are DFQATT and SNEGSKA (reference sequence). In DNA form, the CDR3 reads TGCAGTGCTAGTGGGCCTCGACAGGGGACGGGCAATCAGCCCCAGCATTTT. As protein: CSASGPRQGTGNQPQHF.

The V gene is TRBV7-3, the J gene TRBJ2-2; D perhaps matches TRBD1 (5 bases). This CDR3 spans 16 amino acids. V was clipped by 4 bases and J by 2 bases, with 14 bases between them. Per germline, CDR1 SGHTA and CDR2 FQGTGA. DNA for the CDR3: TGTGCCAGCAGCTACAAACGGACACAAAACACCGGGGAGCTGTTTTTT. Its translation is CASSYKRTQNTGELFF. Variable domain in full (rest from reference TRBV7-3 and TRBJ2-2): GAGVSQTPSNKVTEKGKYVELRCDPISGHTALYWYRQSLGQGPEFLIYFQGTGAADDSGLPNDRFFAVRPEGSVSTLKIQRTERGDSAVYLCASSYKRTQNTGELFFGEGSRLTVL.

This chain connects TRBV29-1 to TRBJ2-3, with 10 bases lining up with TRBD1. This CDR3 is 11 amino acids long. Germline CDR1 SQVTM, CDR2 ANQGSEA. Trimming removed 7 bases from V and 15 bases from J; junction bases left unmatched: 10. The CDR3: CSATPGTGVYF. CDR3 DNA: TGCAGCGCCACCCCCGGGACAGGGGTCTATTTT.

The V call is TRBV27, the J call TRBJ1-2; tentative D call: TRBD1 (6 bases). The CDR3 sequence is 14 residues long. Germline CDR1 and CDR2: MNHEY and SMNVEV (reference sequence). V lost 0 bases and J 4 bases, leaving 9 bases between the germline ends. In DNA, the CDR3 is TGTGCCAGCAGTTTATCCCTAGGGGGCTATGGCTACACCTTC. It translates to CASSLSLGGYGYTF.

In its sample, this clone was seen once. V is TRBV6-5 and J is TRBJ1-5; a possible D gene is TRBD1 (6 bases). The V gene lost 6 bases and the J gene lost 4 bases, with 16 bases spanning the gap. The CDR3 contains 15 residues. Looked up from germline, CDR1 is MNHEY and CDR2 is SVGAGI. The CDR3 is CASSTDRSGNQPQHF. The CDR3 DNA sequence: TGTGCCAGCAGCACCGACAGGTCCGGGAATCAGCCCCAGCATTTT.

The V and J genes are TRBV7-2 and TRBJ2-7, with D possibly TRBD2 on 5 matching bases. Trimming removed 5 bases from V and 0 bases from J, with 11 bases in between. The CDR3 loop spans 14 amino acids. Germline lookup yields CDR1 SGHTA and CDR2 FQGNSA. For the CDR3, the DNA is TGTGCCAGCAGCCCTCGGAGGAACTCCTACGAGCAGTACTTC. This gives the protein CASSPRRNSYEQYF.

The chain combines TRBV3-1 (or the pseudogene TRBV3-2) with TRBJ1-4, with TRBD1 identical over 7 bases. V gave up 2 bases and J gave up 4 bases; unmatched junction bases: 7. The CDR3 covers 16 residues. The germline CDR1 and CDR2 sequences are LGHDT and YNNKEL (reference sequence). CDR3 nucleotides: TGTGCCAGCAGCCAAATACAGGGGTCGGGTAATGAAAAACTGTTTTTT. Its protein is CASSQIQGSGNEKLFF.

The chain combines TRBV24-1 with TRBJ1-5; D is possibly TRBD1 (5 bases). Trimming pared 9 bases from V and 6 bases from J, leaving 17 bases between. CDR3 size: 14 residues. Per germline, CDR1 KGHDR and CDR2 SFDVKD. CDR3 amino acids: CATRGRGVGQPQHF. In DNA form, the CDR3 reads TGTGCCACCCGTGGACGGGGGGTTGGTCAGCCCCAGCATTTT.

The chain uses TRBV9 and TRBJ2-2; D call uncertain. This CDR3 region has 15 residues. Germline lookup yields CDR1 SGDLS and CDR2 YYNGEE. The V and J ends lost 0 bases and 4 bases respectively, with 10 bases between them. The CDR3 is CASSVDHTGTGELFF. In DNA form, the CDR3 reads TGTGCCAGCAGCGTAGACCATACGGGCACCGGGGAGCTGTTTTTT.